Here is one T cell receptor beta chain with its context. A single count supports this clonotype. Its recognized antigen is unknown. There are no base qualities to consult, and no much larger clone falls within one base. One read alone is weak evidence. The data were obtained in a study of spatial heterogeneity in lung cancer (dated by TCRdb to between 2018 and 2021). Regarding the complete study: The donors were some 70 patients from the lung TRACERx cohort who had early-stage, untreated non-small cell lung cancer. At surgery, both alpha and beta chains were TCR-sequenced in around 240 tumor regions, about 64 matched nontumor lung samples and a few dozen PBMC samples. Beta-chain transcripts were consistently detected in greater numbers than alpha-chain transcripts, which likely reflects a higher abundance of beta-chain transcripts. In the raw uncorrected reads, each unique combination of TCR and UMI appeared more than ten times on average. TCR alpha and beta repertoires were quantitatively compared across multiple tumor regions, matched nontumor lung and blood in non-small cell lung cancer. Follow-up PBMC samples were sequenced whenever the samples were available, and the median time to follow-up was two to three years after resection. Nonsynonymous mutation counts, determined by whole-exome sequencing of tumor tissue, were related to TCR repertoire features.

From its cysteine to its phenylalanine, the CDR3 spans 12 amino acids. CDR3 DNA is the only sequence kept; it has 36 bases, read in frame from the first base. From a lookup of the germline V gene (reference sequence), CDR1 and CDR2 are SGHNT and YYREEE. Relative to germline, V is missing 3 bases and J is missing 5 bases, with 1 base of the junction outside any gene match. Beyond this particular receptor, the publication reports: Only roughly 15 patients were included in the comparisons of baseline and follow-up blood repertoires. Additional single-cell paired TCR alpha and beta sequencing was considered necessary to confirm, at a functional level, the hypothesis that regional TCRs recognize regional mutations. Ubiquitous expanded tumor TCRs were detected in blood more often at tumor resection than at routine follow-up.

According to the study, the label for this sample's time point signals: blood at routine non-recurrence follow-up after resection. TCR sequencing used whole RNA extracted from tumor and nontumor lung tissue, or from cryopreserved PBMC samples, without cell sorting. Patients were selected for TCR sequencing only if sufficient RNA was available from at least two tumor regions. Receptor libraries were prepared by 5' RACE. This sample was sequenced with a NextSeq 500. The TCR library protocol attached a unique molecular identifier to each TCR cDNA molecule to allow correction of PCR and sequencing errors. The paper's data handling went like this. TCR identification, UMI-based error correction and CDR3 extraction were all carried out with Decombinator tools. TCRs above a frequency of 2 per 1,000, corresponding to the top 1% of the tumor frequency distribution, were defined as expanded. Each repertoire was subsampled 100 times to 5,000 TCRs, after which Renyi diversity was computed with the R vegan package. CDR3 similarity networks were constructed using string-kernel similarity of amino acid triplets, with links drawn between CDR3s whose pairwise similarity was above 0.82. The public reads were quality trimmed at Q25 with fastp and then assembled into clones with MiXCR by TCRdb, keeping productive beta chains. Identical CDR3 protein sequences are pooled into one entry, listed with their most common genes and DNA. TCRdb, rather than the study authors, made the V and J calls. The sample yields under 150,000 distinct CDR3 sequences; 12% were counted once. Clones ranked in the top ten supply approximately 16% of the sample.

The sequences come from PBMCs, collected at follow-up. The clonotype comes from a male donor with early-stage non-small cell lung cancer. The chain links TRBV5-4 with TRBJ2-5; a stretch of 7 junction bases matches TRBD1. The nucleotide sequence is TGTGCCAGCAGCTGGGACAGCGAGACCCAGTACTTC. The resulting protein is CASSWDSETQYF.